One sample yielded the 4 T cell receptor beta chains listed below, sequenced in a study of blood T cell repertoires in COVID-19. Generated by immunoSEQ multiplex PCR, the TCRdb table keeps only in-frame clones and is missing some. The sample yields under 150,000 clones, around 88% seen once. The sample was peripheral blood. The receptor source for this set is a human donor in a cohort sampled during active COVID-19.

This clone showed up just once. V gene TRBV11-2 combines with J gene TRBJ2-5; D is unresolved. The CDR3 consists of 15 residues. V was trimmed by 2 bases and J by 0 bases, leaving 10 bases between them. In germline, CDR1 is SGHAT, CDR2 FQNNGV. The CDR3: CASSLPPGYQETQYF. Written as DNA, the CDR3 is TGTGCCAGCAGCTTACCGCCCGGGTACCAAGAGACCCAGTACTTC.

The chain links TRBV30 to TRBJ1-2, with 9 bases matching TRBD1. J gave up 4 bases and V 3 bases, and 9 bases lay outside the gene matches. The CDR3 spans 15 residues. Germline assignment: CDR1 GTSNPN and CDR2 SVGIG (reference sequence). The DNA for the CDR3 is TGTGCCTGGAGGGGGACGGGACAGGGATTCTATGGCTACACCTTC. Translated, it gives CAWRGTGQGFYGYTF.

This chain uses TRBV30 with TRBJ2-2, with TRBD1 matching 12 bases. After removal of 2 bases from V and 6 bases from J, the junction contained 10 bases not matched to a gene. This CDR3 is built from 17 residues. Germline CDR1 and CDR2: GTSNPN and SVGIG (reference sequence). The CDR3 here is CAWSPNLGTGGSGELFF. The CDR3 coding sequence is TGTGCCTGGAGTCCCAACCTCGGGACAGGGGGCTCCGGGGAGCTGTTTTTT. The full variable domain, with the rest looked up from reference TRBV30 and TRBJ2-2, is SQTIHQWPATLVQPVGSPLSLECTVEGTSNPNLYWYRQAAGRGLQLLFYSVGIGQISSEVPQNLSASRPQDRQFILSSKKLLLSDSGFYLCAWSPNLGTGGSGELFFGEGSRLTVL.

About this clone itself: A junction end diverges from the germline sequence, so it may reflect a read error. The chain uses TRBV5-6 and TRBJ1-4; D might be TRBD1 (5 bases). The CDR3 is made up of 16 amino acids. Germline loops: CDR1 SGHDT, CDR2 YYEEEE. CDR3 nucleotides: TGTGCCAGCAGTTTGGGACTATCTTCAACAAATGAAAAACTGTTTTTT. As protein: CASSLGLSSTNEKLFF.